This paragraph covers one T cell receptor beta chain sequence. This sample was taken from a study of identical twins. The germline V gene encodes CDR1 LNHDA and CDR2 SQIVND (reference sequence). The CDR3 is 13 amino acids. J was trimmed by 3 bases and V by 6 bases; bases with no gene match: 2. TCRdb called the 5' RACE reads again in MiXCR, with one record for every CDR3 protein. The sample has some 500,000 distinct CDR3 sequences, 20% to 25% seen once. These data were likewise used in another study, on T cells expressing NK-cell markers.

The sequenced sample consisted of CD4+ T cells sorted from blood. The chain links TRBV19 to TRBJ2-1; 7 nucleotides align to TRBD1. The receptor was derived from a woman aged 18-30 years in good health. The CDR3 DNA sequence: TGTGCCAGTAGGGGACAGCTCTACAATGAGCAGTTCTTC. As protein: CASRGQLYNEQFF.